The TCR beta chain described here comes from a study of T-cell reconstitution after alpha-beta-depleted transplantation in children. General study results and limits: Where some patients showed high TCRbeta diversity at day 60, it came from recipient T cells and thymic progenitors that had survived. Reports say that about two months after transplant, the alpha-beta T cells came out of several hundred graft clones that had expanded. Counts and diversity of T cells one year after transplant came mostly from newly produced T cells.

The TCRbeta library incorporated unique molecular identifiers. TCRdb used MiXCR to reprocess the PCR reads, holding one entry per CDR3 protein. Of 600,000 to 800,000 distinct CDR3 sequences in the sample, approximately 14% are singletons; the top ten hold 0.65% to 0.9%. This clonotype came up a few times. Its antigen is not identified. The trim removed 1 base at V and 3 bases at J, leaving 5 bases unmatched. Looked up from germline, CDR1 is SGHDT and CDR2 is YYEEEE. CDR3 size: 16 residues. The clonotype comes from a girl aged 2 to 10 with congenital amegakaryocytic thrombocytopenia, due to receive a stem cell transplant. The starting material was PBMCs, obtained before TCRalphabeta/CD19-depleted stem cell transplant. This chain links TRBV5-6 with TRBJ1-5; 9 bases are a match to TRBD1. The CDR3 is CASSLTGQGLNQPQHF. The CDR3 DNA sequence: TGTGCCAGCAGCTTGACGGGACAGGGCCTCAATCAGCCCCAGCATTTT.